The 18 T cell receptor beta chains listed next were all sequenced from one sample in a study of shared clonotypes between healthy human individuals. Measured with immunoSEQ multiplex PCR; TCRdb has only the in-frame clones, and not every one. The table records about 1 million clones, about three quarters of them present only once. Sequences were obtained from memory CD4+ T cells sorted from blood. As to subset: CD45RA-negative fraction. These receptor sequences come from a man aged 18-30 years in good health.

V usage is TRBV2 and J usage is TRBJ1-6, with TRBD1 as a possible D gene (6 bases). V was pared by 2 bases and J by 9 bases, with 11 bases between. The germline V gene encodes CDR1 SNHLY and CDR2 FYNNEI. The CDR3 loop spans 14 amino acids. The CDR3 region has the DNA TGTGCCAGCAGTGAACTGGTAGGGGGTTCACCCCTCCACTTT. Translation gives CASSELVGGSPLHF.

As to this clone: Within the sample, other DNA sequences also encode this same CDR3. V is TRBV7-2 and J is TRBJ2-5; D remains ambiguous. V lost 1 base and J lost 1, with 7 bases in between. This CDR3 has 14 residues. The germline gives CDR1 SGHTA, CDR2 FQGNSA. This CDR3 reads CASSLDWTQETQYF. Here the CDR3 DNA reads TGTGCCAGCAGCTTAGACTGGACCCAAGAGACCCAGTACTTC.

With respect to this clone: The sample contains more than one DNA sequence encoding this CDR3. This chain connects TRBV5-1 to TRBJ1-1; D remains ambiguous. Germline CDR1 and CDR2: SGHRS and YFSETQ. CDR3 length equals 11 residues. V lost 0 bases and J 5 bases, leaving 2 bases between the germline ends. CDR3 in amino acids: CASSLGTEAFF. The CDR3 DNA reads TGCGCCAGCAGCTTGGGAACTGAAGCTTTCTTT.

This clone was recorded only once. The genes are TRBV11-2 and TRBJ1-2; unclear D gene. Trimming took off 4 bases at V and 5 bases at J, with 14 bases between the two ends. The germline V gene has CDR1 SGHAT and CDR2 FQNNGV. This CDR3 has 14 residues. CDR3 nucleotides: TGTGCCAGCAGCTCCCCCGTTCCGGAGTATGGCTACACCTTC. It is translated as CASSSPVPEYGYTF.

Points on this clone: The same CDR3 can be traced to other DNA sequences in this sample. The rearrangement links TRBV4-1 to TRBJ2-5; D assignment may be TRBD1 or TRBD2 (6 bases each). The length of the CDR3 is 14 residues. V was shortened by 1 base and J by 4 bases, with 10 bases between the two germline ends. The V gene's germline CDR1 is MGHRA and CDR2 YSYEKL. The CDR3 sequence is CASSQGKGGETQYF. CDR3 in DNA: TGCGCCAGCAGCCAAGGCAAGGGGGGAGAGACCCAGTACTTC.

With regard to this clone: The sample carries other DNA sequences with the same CDR3. The J gene is TRBJ2-3, the V gene TRBV7-2, with TRBD2 identical over 7 bases. Germline assignment: CDR1 SGHTA and CDR2 FQGNSA. This CDR3 has 15 residues. J gave up 3 bases and V 1 base, and 4 bases lay outside the gene matches. The CDR3 spells CASSLGPAGTDTQYF. The CDR3, as DNA: TGTGCCAGCAGCTTAGGGCCAGCGGGGACAGATACGCAGTATTTT.

The V and J genes are TRBV28 and TRBJ2-7; 10 nucleotides line up with TRBD2. Trimming removed 6 bases from V and 3 bases from J; junction bases left unmatched: 5. The CDR3 totals 14 residues. CDR1 MDHEN and CDR2 SYDVKM come from the germline V gene. The CDR3 here is CASSDLAGVYEQYF. As DNA, the CDR3 is TGTGCCAGCAGCGACCTAGCGGGAGTCTACGAGCAGTACTTC.

CDR3 protein: CASSSSGSPLHF. CDR3 nucleotide sequence: TGTGCCAGCAGCTCCTCAGGTTCACCCCTCCACTTT. The V gene is TRBV13, the J gene TRBJ1-6; no firm D call. Trimming cost V 4 bases and J 9 bases, with 7 bases left between them. From germline, CDR1 is PRHDT and CDR2 FYEKMQ (reference sequence). CDR3 length equals 12 residues. The complete variable domain, with remaining parts taken from reference TRBV13 and TRBJ1-6, reads AAGVIQSPRHLIKEKRETATLKCYPIPRHDTVYWYQQGPGQDPQFLISFYEKMQSDKGSIPDRFSAQQFSDYHSELNMSSLELGDSALYFCASSSSGSPLHFGNGTRLTVT.

This chain uses TRBV29-1 with TRBJ2-2; D possibly corresponds to TRBD1 (5 bases). The CDR3 length is 16 residues. V lost 3 bases to trimming and J lost 0 bases, with 14 bases between them. CDR1 SQVTM and CDR2 ANQGSEA come from the germline V gene. In nucleotides, the CDR3 is TGCAGCGTTGAGTCCGGACACTCCGCGAACACCGGGGAGCTGTTTTTT. Protein product: CSVESGHSANTGELFF.

A few counts support this clone. This chain connects TRBV28 to TRBJ1-2; D is unclear. Germline CDR1 is MDHEN and CDR2 is SYDVKM. With 6 bases removed from V and 5 bases from J, the gap between germline ends came to 10 bases. There are 12 residues in the CDR3. DNA of the CDR3: TGTGCCAGCAGGGCAGGAGCTTATGGCTACACCTTC. As protein: CASRAGAYGYTF.

The rearrangement joins TRBV30 to TRBJ1-2; the D gene is possibly TRBD1 (5 bases). Trimming cost V 4 bases and J 13 bases, with 16 bases left between them. CDR1 is GTSNPN, CDR2 SVGIG, per germline (reference sequence). The CDR3 runs to 11 residues. The CDR3 here is CAWTRDFSSTF. Written as DNA, the CDR3 is TGTGCCTGGACCAGGGACTTCTCTTCCACCTTC. Full variable domain (rest looked up from reference TRBV30 and TRBJ1-2): SQTIHQWPATLVQPVGSPLSLECTVEGTSNPNLYWYRQAAGRGLQLLFYSVGIGQISSEVPQNLSASRPQDRQFILSSKKLLLSDSGFYLCAWTRDFSSTFGSGTRLTVV.

The V gene is TRBV2, the J gene TRBJ1-1, with D possibly being TRBD1 (5 bases). This CDR3 is 12 amino acids long. Germline assignment: CDR1 SNHLY and CDR2 FYNNEI. V was cut by 6 bases and J by 10 bases, with 15 bases left in between. The CDR3 DNA follows: TGTGCCAGCAGGGGACCGGGGGTCGCAGCTTTCTTT. Its protein product is CASRGPGVAAFF.

The V call is TRBV11-3, the J call TRBJ2-7, with a weak D call TRBD1 (5 bases). The V gene lost 6 bases and the J gene lost 4 bases, with 25 bases spanning the gap. Germline-derived CDR1 and CDR2 are SGHNT and YENEEA. CDR3 length: 17 residues. The CDR3 DNA follows: TGTGCCAGCAGACCACTGGCCAAAGGGGTCGTCGAATACGAGCAGTACTTC. This codes for CASRPLAKGVVEYEQYF.

This sequence joins TRBV5-1 and TRBJ2-6, with D maybe TRBD2 (6 bases). Germline CDR1 SGHRS, CDR2 YFSETQ. The CDR3 has 14 residues. The V gene lost 5 bases and the J gene lost 4 bases, with 10 bases spanning the gap. The CDR3 nucleotides read TGCGCCAGCAGTGGGGACTCCGGGGCCAACGTCCTGACTTTC. The encoded protein is CASSGDSGANVLTF.

This clone was found a few times. Other DNA variants within this sample encode the same CDR3. The chain carries TRBV5-1 and TRBJ2-7; D is unresolved. The CDR3 sequence is 12 residues long. Trimming removed 4 bases at V and 0 bases at J, with 5 bases between. Germline CDR1 reads SGHRS; CDR2 reads YFSETQ. This chain's CDR3 is CASSRDSYEQYF. The CDR3 nucleotides read TGCGCCAGCAGCAGGGACTCCTACGAGCAGTACTTC.

The rearrangement links TRBV28 to TRBJ1-6; D unclear. The germline V gene encodes CDR1 MDHEN and CDR2 SYDVKM. This CDR3 is 14 amino acids long. Trimming shortened V by 3 bases and J by 5 bases, and 8 bases separated the two germline ends. The DNA of the CDR3 is TGTGCCAGCAGTTTGGATAGTAATAATTCACCCCTCCACTTT. As protein: CASSLDSNNSPLHF.

This sequence joins TRBV6-5 and TRBJ2-7; 9 bases agree with TRBD1. The CDR3 extends over 13 amino acids. The junction had 2 bases not matched to a gene; V was cut back by 2 bases and J by 6 bases. Germline values: CDR1 MNHEY, CDR2 SVGAGI. The DNA for the CDR3 is TGTGCCAGCAGTTACCCGACAGGGGGCGAGCAGTACTTC. It codes for CASSYPTGGEQYF.

This clone was seen a handful of times. This sequence joins TRBV9 and TRBJ2-1; TRBD1 might be the D (5 bases). Germline V gene data show CDR1 as SGDLS and CDR2 as YYNGEE. V was clipped by 1 base and J by 1 base, with 9 bases between them. The CDR3 consists of 15 residues. CDR3 sequence: CASSVRTQSYNEQFF. For the CDR3, the DNA is TGTGCCAGCAGCGTAAGGACACAATCCTACAATGAGCAGTTCTTC.